A single sample is the source of the 18 T cell receptor beta chains below, sequenced in a study of OX40 agonist ivuxolimab in advanced cancers. Measured with immunoSEQ multiplex PCR; TCRdb has only the in-frame clones, and not every one. The repertoire consists of fewer than 75,000 clones, with about 89% occurring once and the leading ten covering 4% to 5%. The starting material was CD4+ or CD8+ T cells sorted from blood, obtained in a trial of the OX40 agonist ivuxolimab. The origin of the receptors is an adult with an advanced solid tumor such as melanoma, head and neck, liver or kidney cancer.

The rearrangement links TRBV7-2 to TRBJ2-5; D gene uncertain. CDR3 length: 15 amino acids. The germline V and J ends were trimmed by 5 bases and 1 base, with 14 bases remaining between them. Germline V gene lookup returns CDR1 SGHTA and CDR2 FQGNSA. DNA of the CDR3: TGTGCCAGCAGCCCCGGTGGCAGACCCCAAGAGACCCAGTACTTC. Encoded protein: CASSPGGRPQETQYF. The full variable domain, its missing parts supplied by reference TRBV7-2 and TRBJ2-5, is GAGVSQSPSNKVTEKGKDVELRCDPISGHTALYWYRQSLGQGLEFLIYFQGNSAPDKSGLPSDRFSAERTGGSVSTLTIQRTQQEDSAVYLCASSPGGRPQETQYFGPGTRLLVL.

The rearrangement uses TRBV5-5 and TRBJ1-2; D perhaps matches TRBD1 (5 bases). V shed 1 base and J shed 3 bases, with 7 bases lying between them. CDR3 length: 13 amino acids. CDR1 and CDR2 (germline): SGHKS, YYEKEE (reference sequence). DNA for the CDR3: TGTGCCAGCAGCTTGACAGGAGACTATGGCTACACCTTC. It codes for CASSLTGDYGYTF.

The chain has TRBV19 and TRBJ2-2, with D hard to call. This CDR3 is built from 14 residues. V was trimmed by 4 bases and J by 7 bases, leaving 13 bases between them. Germline V lookup: CDR1 LNHDA, CDR2 SQIVND (reference sequence). CDR3 sequence: CASSTLPGSGELFF. The CDR3 nucleotides read TGTGCCAGTAGTACCCTGCCCGGCAGCGGGGAGCTGTTTTTT.

This chain joins TRBV18 and TRBJ2-6; 8 nucleotides align to TRBD1. V gave up 4 bases and J gave up 2 bases; unmatched junction bases: 10. Germline CDR1 reads KGHSH; CDR2 reads LQKENI. The CDR3 has 18 residues. The chain's CDR3 is CASSRYQGANTGANVLTF. The CDR3 bases are TGTGCCAGCTCACGTTACCAGGGGGCTAATACTGGGGCCAACGTCCTGACTTTC.

This chain joins TRBV4-1 and TRBJ2-3; D unresolved. Germline V gene data show CDR1 as MGHRA and CDR2 as YSYEKL. Trimming removed 1 base at V and 4 bases at J, with 3 bases between. There are 12 residues in the CDR3. The CDR3 loop is CASSQVPDTQYF. The CDR3 bases are TGCGCCAGCAGCCAAGTCCCAGATACGCAGTATTTT.

The chain recombines TRBV7-2 with TRBJ2-7; D unclear. V gave up 1 base and J gave up 0 bases, with 7 bases separating them. Germline CDR1 SGHTA, CDR2 FQGNSA. CDR3 length: 14 amino acids. The DNA of the CDR3 is TGTGCCAGCAGCTTAGGGGCAGCCTCCTACGAGCAGTACTTC. It encodes CASSLGAASYEQYF.

The chain employs TRBV7-8 and TRBJ2-2; D not certain. CDR1 is SGHVS, CDR2 FQNEAQ, per germline. CDR3 size: 14 residues. V was shortened by 2 bases and J by 6 bases, with 10 bases between the two germline ends. The CDR3, as DNA: TGTGCCAGCAGCTTACACCGGGCATCCGGGGAGCTGTTTTTT. Translated, it gives CASSLHRASGELFF. Full variable domain (rest looked up from reference TRBV7-8 and TRBJ2-2): GAGVSQSPRYKVAKRGQDVALRCDPISGHVSLFWYQQALGQGPEFLTYFQNEAQLDKSGLPSDRFFAERPEGSVSTLKIQRTQQEDSAVYLCASSLHRASGELFFGEGSRLTVL.

This chain connects TRBV14 to TRBJ2-4, with D perhaps TRBD1 or TRBD2 (6 bases each). The V end was cut by 1 base, the J end by 7 bases, with 23 bases between. The germline V gene encodes CDR1 SGHDN and CDR2 FVKESK. The CDR3 has 18 residues. CDR3 bases: TGTGCCAGCAGCCAAGGGGGGGCATTAAGCAACCTCCGGAACATTCAGTACTTC. It translates to CASSQGGALSNLRNIQYF.

At least ten counts were recorded for this clone. The chain is built from TRBV28 and TRBJ2-7; 11 positions match TRBD2. The CDR3 is 15 residues long. The germline gives CDR1 MDHEN, CDR2 SYDVKM. V shed 5 bases and J 2 bases; nucleotides not matched to a gene: 5. The CDR3 nucleotides are TGTGCCAGCAGTCCTTTAGCGGGAGGGCCCTACGAGCAGTACTTC. Its protein is CASSPLAGGPYEQYF.

The J gene is TRBJ2-2, the V gene TRBV7-9; D possibly corresponds to TRBD2 (6 bases). The V end was cut by 5 bases, the J end by 7 bases, with 14 bases between. The CDR3 is 14 amino acids. Germline V gene data show CDR1 as SEHNR and CDR2 as FQNEAQ (reference sequence). This CDR3 reads CASSAFRESGELFF. In DNA form, the CDR3 reads TGTGCCAGCAGCGCCTTCCGGGAGAGCGGGGAGCTGTTTTTT.

This chain connects TRBV7-2 to TRBJ1-5; D is ambiguous. Per the germline V gene, CDR1 is SGHTA and CDR2 is FQGNSA. CDR3 length: 13 amino acids. The V end lost 5 bases, the J end lost 3 bases, and 8 bases lay between the germline ends. The DNA of the CDR3 is TGTGCCAGCAGCCTAAACCACAATCAGCCCCAGCATTTT. It translates to CASSLNHNQPQHF. The full variable domain, in which reference TRBV7-2 and TRBJ1-5 provide the parts outside the CDR3, is GAGVSQSPSNKVTEKGKDVELRCDPISGHTALYWYRQSLGQGLEFLIYFQGNSAPDKSGLPSDRFSAERTGGSVSTLTIQRTQQEDSAVYLCASSLNHNQPQHFGDGTRLSIL.

J is TRBJ1-2 and V is TRBV30; D is uncertain. The ends were cut back, 3 bases at V and 8 bases at J, with 7 bases in the middle. CDR1 GTSNPN and CDR2 SVGIG come from the germline V gene (reference sequence). This CDR3 has 10 residues. The CDR3 loop is CAWRRGGYTF. CDR3 DNA sequence: TGTGCCTGGAGACGCGGAGGCTACACCTTC. The variable domain in full, with the rest retrieved from reference TRBV30 and TRBJ1-2, is SQTIHQWPATLVQPVGSPLSLECTVEGTSNPNLYWYRQAAGRGLQLLFYSVGIGQISSEVPQNLSASRPQDRQFILSSKKLLLSDSGFYLCAWRRGGYTFGSGTRLTVV.

This clone was seen more than once but under ten times. The rearrangement joins TRBV28 to TRBJ1-1; no clear D. Germline CDR1 MDHEN, CDR2 SYDVKM. V lost 7 bases and J lost 5, with 20 bases in between. The CDR3 totals 15 residues. Written as DNA, the CDR3 is TGTGCCAGCACCTCGGCGTCTCTTACGGGGACTGAAGCTTTCTTT. Its translation: CASTSASLTGTEAFF.

The chain combines TRBV7-2 with TRBJ2-5, with 8 bases that match TRBD2. The CDR3 has 14 residues. After removal of 6 bases from V and 3 bases from J, the junction contained 6 bases not matched to a gene. The germline V gene has CDR1 SGHTA and CDR2 FQGNSA. CDR3 protein: CASSLAGQEETQYF. CDR3 DNA: TGTGCCAGCAGTCTAGCGGGCCAGGAAGAGACCCAGTACTTC.

The V call is TRBV19, the J call TRBJ1-1; maybe TRBD1 (5 bases). CDR3 size: 15 residues. V gave up 9 bases and J gave up 1 base, with 18 bases separating them. Per germline, CDR1 LNHDA and CDR2 SQIVND (reference sequence). The chain's CDR3 is CASSQGAASNTEAFF. The CDR3 bases are TGTGCCAGCTCTCAAGGGGCAGCCTCGAACACTGAAGCTTTCTTT.

The rearrangement joins TRBV18 to TRBJ1-1; tentative D call: TRBD1 (5 bases). Germline lookup yields CDR1 KGHSH and CDR2 LQKENI. The length of the CDR3 is 14 residues. V dropped 3 bases and J dropped 3 bases, with 11 bases sitting between them. CDR3 loop: CASSPQGGDTEAFF. CDR3 nucleotides: TGTGCCAGCTCACCCCAGGGAGGCGACACTGAAGCTTTCTTT.

This clone was found once. This chain joins TRBV28 and TRBJ2-7; 11 bases are a match to TRBD2. There are 15 residues in the CDR3. CDR1 and CDR2 from the germline V gene are MDHEN and SYDVKM. Losses at the gene ends were 5 bases for V and 3 bases for J; bases not matched to a gene: 6. The CDR3 sequence is CASSDGTSGFYEQYF. The DNA of the CDR3 is TGTGCCAGCAGTGACGGGACTAGCGGCTTCTACGAGCAGTACTTC.

V is TRBV5-1 and J is TRBJ2-7, with a possible D match to TRBD1 (6 bases). The V and J ends lost 0 bases and 6 bases respectively, with 10 bases between them. There are 13 residues in the CDR3. Germline values: CDR1 SGHRS, CDR2 YFSETQ. The CDR3 loop reads CASSLESGAEQYF. CDR3 DNA sequence: TGCGCCAGCAGCTTGGAATCAGGGGCCGAGCAGTACTTC.